This T cell receptor (beta chain) was identified in a study of blood T cells in healthy people across ages (dated by TCRdb to about 2015). With respect to the entire study: In model experiments, template switching captured roughly one uniquely barcoded TCR beta cDNA molecule for every two T cells. Age-related changes in TCR beta repertoire diversity were measured in the study by deep sequencing normalized with unique cDNA molecular identifiers. Four age groups were formed from the donors: young (average around 15 years), middle-aged (just under 40), aged (about 62) and long-lived (approximately 80). To avoid experimental bias, donors of different ages were spread randomly across the sequencing lanes. For two donors (one aged 18 to 29 and one aged 80 or older), the study analyzed two additional independent replicas of 1 million unique cDNA reads from the same blood draw. The research as a whole found: Compared with the aged group, the long-lived group had more naive CD4+ T cells, fewer expanded clones and increased TCR diversity, suggesting age selection. As age increased, observed TCR beta diversity per million T cells dropped in a roughly linear way, and a significant reduction was already evident by age about 40. There was a strong correlation between observed TCR beta diversity and the percentage of naive T cells measured by flow cytometry. Conclusive comparison of naive and antigen-experienced compartments was prevented by the profiling of bulk unsorted PBMCs. Donor CMV infection status was unknown, potentially confounding age-related changes in expanded clonotypes. Total diversity estimates from one million sequenced T cells were considered lower bounds and underestimates.

The germline V gene yields SGHAT for CDR1 and FQNNGV for CDR2. Counted from cysteine to phenylalanine, this CDR3 has 15 amino acids. This entry keeps only the CDR3 DNA: 45 bases, framed from base 1. V drops 3 bases and J drops 0 bases, leaving 11 bases in between. A remark on this clonotype: Its antigen is currently not known. Per-base qualities were not stored, and no clone one base away is much larger.

The 35 to 40 donors, aged 6 to 90 years, were systemically healthy Caucasian individuals from Russia. Roughly 10 milliliters of peripheral blood were drawn from each donor into EDTA-treated Vacutainer tubes. Ficoll-Paque density-gradient centrifugation was used to isolate PBMCs, with at least 6.5 million per sample. Trizol reagent was used to extract total RNA from the PBMCs, yielding at least 5 micrograms per sample. For every donor, an aliquot of PBMCs went through flow cytometry to measure the percentages of naive CD45RAhigh/CD27high T cells. Library preparation used 5' RACE. Sequencing took place on an Illumina HiSeq 2500. A second about 7 to 11 cycle PCR used a sample-barcoded 5' primer and a J-beta primer mix. A template-switch 5' adaptor carrying 12 random nucleotides introduced a unique molecular identifier onto each TCR beta cDNA molecule. At least 2.5 million CDR3-containing paired-end reads were obtained from each sample. All of the RNA was converted into first-strand cDNA using the Mint cDNA synthesis kit, with a TRBC-specific oligonucleotide serving as the primer. Following uracil-DNA glycosylase treatment, all cDNA underwent a first 18-cycle PCR with the universal primers M1SS and BC2_uni_R. The study's own analysis went as follows. Each sample was normalized by randomly selecting 1 million high-quality reads, each carrying a distinct molecular identifier. Instead of being binned into consensus sequences, reads that shared molecular identifiers were thrown out. MiTCR, set to a Q25 quality threshold and the strictest error-elimination algorithm, was used for CDR3 identification, clonotype clustering and error correction. A nonparametric unseen species model with Euler transformation was used to estimate a lower bound on total TCR beta diversity. TCRdb reanalyzed the raw reads on its own, using fastp at Q25 for trimming and MiXCR for clone calling, and kept in-frame beta chains. Every distinct CDR3 protein forms one entry, paired with its most common genes and DNA. None of the V and J calls come from the authors' own analysis; TCRdb made them. The sample profile shows roughly 2 million distinct CDR3 sequences; about 49% of them were found once. The top ten hold approximately 2.1% of the sample.

This chain is built from TRBV11-2 and TRBJ1-1; confidence is insufficient to name the D gene. The sequence derives from a woman between 35 and 50 years old in good health. The sequencing input was blood. The DNA sequence reads TGTGCCAGCAGCTTTTACGCCGAGATGAACACTGAAGCTTTCTTT. The resulting protein is CASSFYAEMNTEAFF.